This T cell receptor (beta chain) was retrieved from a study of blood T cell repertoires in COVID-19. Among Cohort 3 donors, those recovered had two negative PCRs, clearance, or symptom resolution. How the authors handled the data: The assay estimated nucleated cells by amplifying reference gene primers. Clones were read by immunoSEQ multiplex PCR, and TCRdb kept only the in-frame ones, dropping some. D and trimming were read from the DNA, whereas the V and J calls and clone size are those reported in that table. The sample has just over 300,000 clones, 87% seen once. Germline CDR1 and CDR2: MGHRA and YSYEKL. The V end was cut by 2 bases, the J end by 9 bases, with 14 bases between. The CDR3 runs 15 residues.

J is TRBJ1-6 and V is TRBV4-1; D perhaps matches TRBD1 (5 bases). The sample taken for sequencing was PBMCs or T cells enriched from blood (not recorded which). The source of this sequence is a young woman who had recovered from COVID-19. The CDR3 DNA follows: TGCGCCAGCAGCCAAACGACAGTGTTAGCTTCACCCCTCCACTTT. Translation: CASSQTTVLASPLHF.